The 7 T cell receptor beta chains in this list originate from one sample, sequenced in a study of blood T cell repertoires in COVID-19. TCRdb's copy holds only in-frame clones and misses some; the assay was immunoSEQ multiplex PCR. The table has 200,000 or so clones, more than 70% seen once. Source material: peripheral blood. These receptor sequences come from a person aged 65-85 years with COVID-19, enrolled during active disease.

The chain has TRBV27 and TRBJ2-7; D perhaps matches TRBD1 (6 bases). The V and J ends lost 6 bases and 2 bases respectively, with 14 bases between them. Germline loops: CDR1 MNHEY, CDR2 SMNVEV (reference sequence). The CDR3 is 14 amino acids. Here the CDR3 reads CASRERTDAYEQYF. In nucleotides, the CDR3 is TGTGCCAGCAGAGAAAGGACAGACGCCTACGAGCAGTACTTC.

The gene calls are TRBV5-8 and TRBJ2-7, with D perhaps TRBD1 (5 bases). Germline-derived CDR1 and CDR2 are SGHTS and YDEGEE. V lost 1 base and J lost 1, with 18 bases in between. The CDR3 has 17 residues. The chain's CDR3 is CASSLNRGRATSYEQYF. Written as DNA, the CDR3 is TGTGCCAGCAGCTTGAATAGGGGCCGGGCTACGTCCTACGAGCAGTACTTC.

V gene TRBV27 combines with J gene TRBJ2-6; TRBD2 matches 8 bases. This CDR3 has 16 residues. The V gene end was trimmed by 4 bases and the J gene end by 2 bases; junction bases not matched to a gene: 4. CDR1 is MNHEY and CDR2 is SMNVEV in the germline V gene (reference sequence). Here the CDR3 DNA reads TGTGCCAGCAGTTCCCGGGGGGGGGCTGGGGCCAACGTCCTGACTTTC. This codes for CASSSRGGAGANVLTF.

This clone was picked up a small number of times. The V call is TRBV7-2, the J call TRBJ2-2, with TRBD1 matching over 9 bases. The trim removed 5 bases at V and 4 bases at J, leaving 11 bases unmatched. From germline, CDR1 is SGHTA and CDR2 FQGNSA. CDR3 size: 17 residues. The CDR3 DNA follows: TGTGCCAGCAGCCCGGGACCGGGGGACAGGGCCACCGGGGAGCTGTTTTTT. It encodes CASSPGPGDRATGELFF. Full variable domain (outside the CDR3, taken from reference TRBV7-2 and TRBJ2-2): GAGVSQSPSNKVTEKGKDVELRCDPISGHTALYWYRQSLGQGLEFLIYFQGNSAPDKSGLPSDRFSAERTGGSVSTLTIQRTQQEDSAVYLCASSPGPGDRATGELFFGEGSRLTVL.

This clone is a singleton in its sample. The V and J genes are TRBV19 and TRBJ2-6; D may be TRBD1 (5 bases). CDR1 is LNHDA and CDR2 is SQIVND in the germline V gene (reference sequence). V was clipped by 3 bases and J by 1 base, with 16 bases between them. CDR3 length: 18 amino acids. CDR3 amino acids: CASSIPGQGWSGANVLTF. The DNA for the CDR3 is TGTGCCAGTAGTATCCCTGGCCAGGGATGGTCTGGGGCCAACGTCCTGACTTTC.

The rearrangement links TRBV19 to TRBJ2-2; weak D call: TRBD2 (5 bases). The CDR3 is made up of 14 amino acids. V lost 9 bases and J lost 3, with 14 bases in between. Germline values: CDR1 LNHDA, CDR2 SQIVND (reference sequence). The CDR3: CARALATYTGELFF. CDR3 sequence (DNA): TGTGCCAGAGCTCTAGCTACCTACACCGGGGAGCTGTTTTTT.

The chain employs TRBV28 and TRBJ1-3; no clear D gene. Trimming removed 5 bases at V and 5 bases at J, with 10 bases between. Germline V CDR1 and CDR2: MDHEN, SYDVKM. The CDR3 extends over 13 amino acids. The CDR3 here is CASSPGVRNTIYF. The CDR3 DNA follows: TGTGCCAGCAGTCCGGGTGTGAGAAACACCATATATTTT.